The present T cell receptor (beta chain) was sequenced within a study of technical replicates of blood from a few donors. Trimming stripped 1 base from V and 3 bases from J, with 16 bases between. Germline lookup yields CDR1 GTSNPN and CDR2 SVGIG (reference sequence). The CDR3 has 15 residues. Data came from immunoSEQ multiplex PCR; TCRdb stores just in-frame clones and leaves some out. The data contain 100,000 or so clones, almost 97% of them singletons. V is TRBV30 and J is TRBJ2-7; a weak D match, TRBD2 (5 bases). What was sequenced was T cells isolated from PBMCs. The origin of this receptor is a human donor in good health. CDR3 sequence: CAWSASRPRDYEQYF. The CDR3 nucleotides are TGTGCCTGGAGTGCGTCAAGGCCGAGGGACTACGAGCAGTACTTC.